This TCR beta chain was profiled in a study of blood T cell repertoires in COVID-19. Study information: COVID-19 samples from acute and convalescent phases originated in the United States, Italy and Spain.

TCRdb keeps only in-frame clones here, not all; method: immunoSEQ multiplex PCR. The sample includes fewer than 250,000 clones, about four fifths of them seen just once. Germline-derived CDR1 and CDR2 are LNHDA and SQIVND (reference sequence). The CDR3 contains 16 residues. The V end was cut by 5 bases, the J end by 2 bases, with 16 bases between. This chain joins TRBV19 and TRBJ2-1; tentative D call: TRBD1 (5 bases). The sequencing input was peripheral blood. This receptor was obtained from a woman in her thirties or forties with active or convalescent COVID-19. The CDR3 nucleotides are TGTGCCAGTAGTGTAGTCAGGGCACTGACCTACAATGAGCAGTTCTTC. Translated, it gives CASSVVRALTYNEQFF.